This T cell receptor (beta chain) emerged from a study of immune heterogeneity within non-small cell lung tumors. Overall study context: Squamous cell carcinomas accounted for a few of the tumors, non-squamous carcinomas for 10, and 1 was not otherwise specified. Study-level findings and limits: Recurrence of identical dominant CDR3 beta clonotypes was observed across tumor sites within a patient, alongside site-unique high-frequency clones. Different patients shared few of their high-frequency T-cell receptor beta clonotypes. The correlation between local T-cell clonality and local tumor mutational burden was positive, moderate in strength and statistically significant, with R around 0.3.

The germline CDR1 and CDR2 sequences are MDHEN and SYDVKM. This CDR3 has 13 amino acids. The authors used about 600 ng of bulk tumor genomic DNA per sample as template. Doctors removed several biopsies from each primary tumor during surgery, keeping them far apart. Untreated, newly diagnosed non-small cell lung cancer patients underwent curative surgery. Multiplex PCR amplified TCR beta CDR3 with 32 V and 13 J primers. TCRdb ran MiXCR on the multiplex PCR reads and lists one entry per CDR3 protein. The table records about 5,700 distinct CDR3 sequences, roughly 21% of them present only once. This clonotype turned up a few times. Its target is not known.

The chain recombines TRBV28 with TRBJ1-5; D unresolved. This TCR came from a woman in her sixties or seventies with non-small cell lung cancer. Sequencing was performed on lung tumor tissue. The CDR3 spells CSSSGYSNQPQHF. In DNA form, the CDR3 reads TGTTCCTCCTCGGGGTATAGCAATCAGCCCCAGCATTTT.